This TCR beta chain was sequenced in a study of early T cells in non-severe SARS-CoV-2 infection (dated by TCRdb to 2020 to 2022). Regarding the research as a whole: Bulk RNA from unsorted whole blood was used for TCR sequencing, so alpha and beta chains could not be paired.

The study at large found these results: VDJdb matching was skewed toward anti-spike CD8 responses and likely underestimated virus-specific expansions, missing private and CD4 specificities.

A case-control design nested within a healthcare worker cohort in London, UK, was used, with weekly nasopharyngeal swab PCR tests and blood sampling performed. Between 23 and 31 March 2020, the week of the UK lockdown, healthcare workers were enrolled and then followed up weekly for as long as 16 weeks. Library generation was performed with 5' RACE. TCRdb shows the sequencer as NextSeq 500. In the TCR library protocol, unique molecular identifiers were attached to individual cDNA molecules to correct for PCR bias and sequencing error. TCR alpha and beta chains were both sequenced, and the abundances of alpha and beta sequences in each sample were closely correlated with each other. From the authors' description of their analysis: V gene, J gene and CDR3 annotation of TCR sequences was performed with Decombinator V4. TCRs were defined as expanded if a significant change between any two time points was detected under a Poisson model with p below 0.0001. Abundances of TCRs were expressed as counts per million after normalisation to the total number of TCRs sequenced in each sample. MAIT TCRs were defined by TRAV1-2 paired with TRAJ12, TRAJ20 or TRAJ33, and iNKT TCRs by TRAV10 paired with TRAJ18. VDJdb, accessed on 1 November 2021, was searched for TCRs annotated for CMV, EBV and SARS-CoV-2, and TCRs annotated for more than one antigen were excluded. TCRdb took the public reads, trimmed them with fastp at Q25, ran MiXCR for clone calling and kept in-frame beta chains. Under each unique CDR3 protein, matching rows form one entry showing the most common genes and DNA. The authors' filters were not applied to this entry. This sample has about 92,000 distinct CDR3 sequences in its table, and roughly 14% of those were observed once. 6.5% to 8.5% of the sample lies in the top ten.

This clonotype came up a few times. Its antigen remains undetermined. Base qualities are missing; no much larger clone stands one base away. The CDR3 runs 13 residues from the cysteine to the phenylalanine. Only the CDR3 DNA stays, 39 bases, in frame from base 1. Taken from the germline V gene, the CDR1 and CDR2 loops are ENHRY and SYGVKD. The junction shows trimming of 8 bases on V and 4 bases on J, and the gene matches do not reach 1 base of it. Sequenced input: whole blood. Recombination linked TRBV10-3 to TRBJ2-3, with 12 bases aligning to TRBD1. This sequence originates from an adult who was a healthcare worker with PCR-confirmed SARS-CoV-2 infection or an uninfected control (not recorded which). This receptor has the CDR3 CAIWDRGPDTQYF. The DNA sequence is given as TGTGCCATCTGGGACAGGGGGCCAGATACGCAGTATTTT.